This T cell receptor beta chain was identified in a study of T-cell memory formation after mild COVID-19. Germline V gene lookup returns CDR1 MGHRA and CDR2 YSYEKL. Between the trimmed V and J ends, which lost 0 bases and 4 bases, there was a span of 17 bases. This CDR3 contains 17 residues. Study findings and constraints: Second-wave clones peaking on day 37 lacked confirmed SARS-CoV-2 specificity. Some SARS-CoV-2-responding clones were already detected in memory before infection.

With regard to this clonotype: Its antigen is still unknown.

TCRdb redid the calling of the 5' RACE reads with MiXCR, one entry per CDR3 protein. Of around 310,000 distinct CDR3 sequences in the sample, 20% were seen once. This chain connects TRBV4-1 to TRBJ2-3, with D tentatively TRBD1 or TRBD2 (5 bases each). This clonotype was obtained from a man younger than 35 who had mild COVID-19 (a few samples of this study predate the infection). Cell type and time point are not known. Material: PBMCs or a T cell subset sorted from them (not recorded which). The CDR3 region is CASSQDRDAVGADTQYF. As DNA, the CDR3 is TGCGCCAGCAGCCAAGACCGGGACGCCGTTGGGGCAGATACGCAGTATTTT.